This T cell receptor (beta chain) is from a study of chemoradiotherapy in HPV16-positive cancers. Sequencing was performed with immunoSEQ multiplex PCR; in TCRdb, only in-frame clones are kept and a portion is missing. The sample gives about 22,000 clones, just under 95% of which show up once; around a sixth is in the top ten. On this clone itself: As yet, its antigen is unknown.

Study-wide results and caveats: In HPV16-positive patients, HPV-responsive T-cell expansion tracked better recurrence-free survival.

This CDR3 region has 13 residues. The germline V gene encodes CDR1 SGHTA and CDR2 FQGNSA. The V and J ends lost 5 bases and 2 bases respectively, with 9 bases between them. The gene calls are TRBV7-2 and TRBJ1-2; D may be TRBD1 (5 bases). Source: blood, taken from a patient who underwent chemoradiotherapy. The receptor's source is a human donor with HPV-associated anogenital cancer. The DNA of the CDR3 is TGTGCCAGCAGCAGGACACGAAACTATGGCTACACCTTC. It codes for CASSRTRNYGYTF.